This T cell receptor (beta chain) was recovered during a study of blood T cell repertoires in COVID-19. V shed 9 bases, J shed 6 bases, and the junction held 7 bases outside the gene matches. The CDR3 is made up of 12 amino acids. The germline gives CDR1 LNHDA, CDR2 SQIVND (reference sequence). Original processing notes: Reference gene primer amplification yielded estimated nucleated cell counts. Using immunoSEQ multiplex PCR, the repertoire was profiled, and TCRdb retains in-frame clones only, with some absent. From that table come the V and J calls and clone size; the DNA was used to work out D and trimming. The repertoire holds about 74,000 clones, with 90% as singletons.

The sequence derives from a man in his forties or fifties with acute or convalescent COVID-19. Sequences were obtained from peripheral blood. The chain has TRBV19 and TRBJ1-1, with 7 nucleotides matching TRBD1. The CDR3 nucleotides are TGTGCCAGCCGGGACAGCGTGGCTGAAGCTTTCTTT. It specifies CASRDSVAEAFF.